One sample yielded the 27 T cell receptor beta chains listed below, sequenced in a study of T-cell reconstitution after alpha-beta-depleted transplantation in children. Library preparation (for TCRbeta) was performed with unique molecular identifiers. One entry per CDR3 protein results from TCRdb running MiXCR on the PCR reads. This table holds a few hundred thousand distinct CDR3 sequences, roughly 10% found once. Sequencing was performed on PBMCs from the stem cell graft donor, taken from the stem cell graft. The receptors stem from a human donor who donated a stem cell graft to a child with acute myeloid leukemia.

This clonotype has a handful of counts. The chain joins TRBV29-1 to TRBJ2-1, with D perhaps TRBD1 (6 bases). Germline CDR1 and CDR2: SQVTM and ANQGSEA. The CDR3 is 15 residues long. V gave up 4 bases and J gave up 3 bases, with 16 bases separating them. The CDR3 loop is CSVALQGSVYNEQFF. CDR3 DNA: TGCAGCGTTGCTCTGCAGGGGTCGGTCTACAATGAGCAGTTCTTC.

The genes are TRBV29-1 and TRBJ1-4; D gene ambiguous. V lost 7 bases and J lost 5, with 8 bases in between. CDR1 is SQVTM and CDR2 is ANQGSEA in the germline V gene. The CDR3 is 11 amino acids. The CDR3 nucleotides are TGCAGCGGAGGAGAAAATGAAAAACTGTTTTTT. It yields the protein CSGGENEKLFF. The full variable domain, rest sourced from reference TRBV29-1 and TRBJ1-4, is SAVISQKPSRDICQRGTSLTIQCQVDSQVTMMFWYRQQPGQSLTLIATANQGSEATYESGFVIDKFPISRPNLTFSTLTVSNMSPEDSSIYLCSGGENEKLFFGSGTQLSVL.

A few counts support this clonotype. The chain links TRBV12-3 or TRBV12-4 to TRBJ2-3, with a weak D call TRBD1 (6 bases). Trimming cost V 5 bases and J 5 bases, with 11 bases left between them. The CDR3 contains 13 residues. In nucleotides, the CDR3 is TGTGCCAGCAGTGAAACCAGGGGAGATACGCAGTATTTT. This sequence encodes CASSETRGDTQYF.

The sample holds a few counts of this clonotype. The V gene is TRBV7-3, the J gene TRBJ2-3; 13 nucleotides line up with TRBD2. The V gene end was trimmed by 2 bases and the J gene end by 14 bases; junction bases not matched to a gene: 16. The CDR3 sequence is 17 residues long. From germline, CDR1 is SGHTA and CDR2 FQGTGA. The CDR3 loop is CASSLVATSGGTQIAYF. The CDR3 DNA reads TGTGCCAGCAGCTTAGTGGCGACTAGCGGGGGGACCCAGATAGCGTATTTT. Based on the CDR3 plus reference TRBV7-3 and TRBJ2-3, the full variable domain is GAGVSQTPSNKVTEKGKYVELRCDPISGHTALYWYRQSLGQGPEFLIYFQGTGAADDSGLPNDRFFAVRPEGSVSTLKIQRTERGDSAVYLCASSLVATSGGTQIAYFGPGTRLTVL.

About this clonotype itself: No conserved phenylalanine or tryptophan is present at the end of the CDR3, so a read error is the likely explanation. No DNA is shown, since the ends of the CDR3 on it are uncertain; the CDR3 is the one TCRdb lists. The CDR3 region is CASSPGGSGTGHY. The chain is built from TRBV5-1 and TRBJ2-7; the listed D gene, TRBD1, was not tested against the DNA. The CDR3 is 13 amino acids long, termini counted. The germline gives CDR1 SGHRS, CDR2 YFSETQ.

This clonotype was seen a few times. This chain joins TRBV15 and TRBJ1-1; D might be TRBD1 (6 bases). Germline-derived CDR1 and CDR2 are LNHNV and YYDKDF (reference sequence). The germline V and J ends were trimmed by 9 bases and 0 bases, with 11 bases remaining between them. The CDR3 is 13 residues long. In DNA, the CDR3 is TGTGCCACGAAACAGGGAATGAACACTGAAGCTTTCTTT. Its translation: CATKQGMNTEAFF.

This clonotype showed up many times. The CDR3 is CASSLTRNTGELFF. For the CDR3, the DNA is TGTGCCAGCAGCTTGACGCGGAACACCGGGGAGCTGTTTTTT. This chain links TRBV5-6 with TRBJ2-2; D not resolved. V gave up 1 base and J gave up 1 base, with 5 bases separating them. Germline assignment: CDR1 SGHDT and CDR2 YYEEEE. The CDR3 has 14 residues.

This clonotype was seen many times. V is TRBV9 and J is TRBJ2-5, with D perhaps TRBD1 or TRBD2 (6 bases each). Trimming took 0 bases from V and 5 from J, leaving 17 bases between them. The CDR3 is 16 residues long. Germline V gene data show CDR1 as SGDLS and CDR2 as YYNGEE. CDR3 bases: TGTGCCAGCAGCGTAGTGGGCCTCGGGGGCCGGGAGACCCAGTACTTC. This sequence encodes CASSVVGLGGRETQYF.

This clonotype was observed a few times. The chain is built from TRBV25-1 and TRBJ1-1; no clear D gene. The CDR3 runs 12 residues. Germline V gene data show CDR1 as MGHDK and CDR2 as SYGVNS. The germline V and J ends were trimmed by 2 bases and 5 bases, with 6 bases remaining between them. The CDR3, as DNA: TGTGCCAGCAGTGAAGGGGTTACTGAAGCTTTCTTT. It codes for CASSEGVTEAFF. The variable domain in full, completed from reference TRBV25-1 and TRBJ1-1, reads EADIYQTPRYLVIGTGKKITLECSQTMGHDKMYWYQQDPGMELHLIHYSYGVNSTEKGDLSSESTVSRIRTEHFPLTLESARPSHTSQYLCASSEGVTEAFFGQGTRLTVV.

This chain uses TRBV29-1 with TRBJ1-1; tentatively, D is TRBD1 (6 bases). The CDR3 consists of 13 residues. CDR1 SQVTM and CDR2 ANQGSEA come from the germline V gene. With 2 bases removed from V and 2 bases from J, the gap between germline ends came to 9 bases. CDR3 protein: CSVERGANTEAFF. In DNA, the CDR3 is TGCAGCGTTGAACGGGGGGCCAACACTGAAGCTTTCTTT.

The chain has TRBV29-1 and TRBJ2-5, with 7 bases matching TRBD2. The J segment lost 2 bases and the V segment lost 3 bases, leaving 6 bases of the junction unmatched. This CDR3 spans 14 amino acids. Per the germline V gene, CDR1 is SQVTM and CDR2 is ANQGSEA. CDR3 DNA sequence: TGCAGCGTTGAGGTAGCGGGCTATCAAGAGACCCAGTACTTC. Translating gives CSVEVAGYQETQYF. Full variable domain (rest looked up from reference TRBV29-1 and TRBJ2-5): SAVISQKPSRDICQRGTSLTIQCQVDSQVTMMFWYRQQPGQSLTLIATANQGSEATYESGFVIDKFPISRPNLTFSTLTVSNMSPEDSSIYLCSVEVAGYQETQYFGPGTRLLVL.

This clonotype appeared a few times. The chain uses TRBV7-9 and TRBJ2-7; tentative D call: TRBD1 (6 bases). The CDR3 sequence is 14 residues long. CDR1 is SEHNR, CDR2 FQNEAQ, per germline (reference sequence). V dropped 6 bases and J dropped 3 bases, with 15 bases sitting between them. The CDR3 is CASRHEEDSYEQYV. The CDR3 DNA follows: TGTGCCAGCAGACACGAGGAGGACAGCTACGAGCAGTACGTC.

This clonotype came up many times. The J gene is TRBJ2-1, the V gene TRBV4-3; D is perhaps TRBD1 (5 bases). CDR3 size: 13 residues. From germline, CDR1 is LGHNA and CDR2 YSLEER. Trimming shortened V by 0 bases and J by 12 bases, and 12 bases separated the two germline ends. The CDR3, as DNA: TGCGCCAGCAGCCAAGAGGGCAGAACAGGGCAGTTCTTC. Translation: CASSQEGRTGQFF.

This clonotype was observed at least ten times. Written as DNA, the CDR3 is TGCAGTGCTAGAGTCCCAAGGATGGACGGCTACACCTTC. This sequence encodes CSARVPRMDGYTF. The V call is TRBV20-1, the J call TRBJ1-2; D unclear. The V end was cut by 1 base, the J end by 8 bases, with 14 bases between. Per the germline V gene, CDR1 is DFQATT and CDR2 is SNEGSKA (reference sequence). The CDR3 runs to 13 residues.

This clonotype showed up many times. J is TRBJ1-1 and V is TRBV20-1; D may be TRBD1 (5 bases). Germline V gene sequence: CDR1 DFQATT, CDR2 SNEGSKA (reference sequence). V shed 4 bases and J shed 7 bases, with 10 bases lying between them. The CDR3 totals 11 residues. CDR3 residues: CSAIETVEAFF. As DNA, the CDR3 is TGCAGTGCTATCGAGACAGTTGAAGCTTTCTTT.

This clonotype was seen only a few times. V usage is TRBV20-1 and J usage is TRBJ1-5, with D unclear. Germline CDR1 and CDR2: DFQATT and SNEGSKA (reference sequence). The germline V and J ends were trimmed by 6 bases and 3 bases, with 12 bases remaining between them. The length of the CDR3 is 13 residues. This CDR3 is CSAGSVDNQPQHF. The CDR3 nucleotides are TGCAGTGCAGGCAGTGTGGACAATCAGCCCCAGCATTTT.

This clonotype was counted ten times or more. The gene calls are TRBV28 and TRBJ1-2, with 7 bases identical to TRBD1. V trimming: 3 bases; J trimming: 5 bases; junction bases outside the gene matches: 12. The CDR3 has 16 amino acids. Germline V gene data show CDR1 as MDHEN and CDR2 as SYDVKM. CDR3 region: CASSFARQGSRYGYTF. The CDR3 DNA is TGTGCCAGCAGTTTTGCGAGACAGGGTTCACGGTATGGCTACACCTTC.

As DNA, the CDR3 is TGTGCCAGCAGCGCACCAGGGGGCGCGAATCAGCCCCAGCATTTT. Residues: CASSAPGGANQPQHF. The rearrangement links TRBV7-2 to TRBJ1-5; TRBD1 matches 8 bases. This CDR3 is built from 15 residues. V was clipped by 5 bases and J by 4 bases; unmatched bases: 7. Germline V gene lookup returns CDR1 SGHTA and CDR2 FQGNSA.

In this sample, this clonotype turned up a few times. The chain uses TRBV3-1 and TRBJ2-7; 8 bases align to TRBD2. This CDR3 is built from 18 residues. Germline trimming cut 3 bases from V and 5 bases from J; bases unmatched to any gene: 18. The germline gives CDR1 LGHDT, CDR2 YNNKEL (reference sequence). CDR3 coding DNA: TGTGCCAGCAGCCAGGGGACTTTGCGGGAGGAATACAGTGACGAGCAGTACTTC. This sequence encodes CASSQGTLREEYSDEQYF.

This clonotype has a single count. The V gene is TRBV6-2 or TRBV6-3, the J gene TRBJ2-1; no firm D call. The germline V and J ends were trimmed by 4 bases and 10 bases, with 11 bases remaining between them. The CDR3 consists of 12 residues. CDR1 is MNHEY, CDR2 SVGEGT, per germline. The CDR3 spells CASSFSSWEQFF. The CDR3 region has the DNA TGTGCCAGCAGTTTCTCCTCGTGGGAGCAGTTCTTC.

Here the CDR3 reads CSVGAASNNEQFF. The CDR3 DNA follows: TGCAGCGTTGGAGCGGCTTCTAACAATGAGCAGTTCTTC. The chain recombines TRBV29-1 with TRBJ2-1; D perhaps matches TRBD2 (5 bases). V lost 4 bases, J lost 5 bases, and 12 bases lay in between. In germline, CDR1 is SQVTM, CDR2 ANQGSEA. The length of the CDR3 is 13 residues.

In this sample, this clonotype turned up a few times. The genes are TRBV5-1 and TRBJ1-3; TRBD1 aligns across 7 bases. The CDR3 totals 14 residues. Germline CDR1 reads SGHRS; CDR2 reads YFSETQ. The J segment lost 3 bases and the V segment lost 4 bases, leaving 4 bases of the junction unmatched. CDR3 loop: CASSKTGVGNTIYF. CDR3 bases: TGCGCCAGCAGCAAAACAGGGGTTGGAAACACCATATATTTT.

This chain links TRBV5-1 with TRBJ2-3; D possibly corresponds to TRBD2 (5 bases). Looked up from germline, CDR1 is SGHRS and CDR2 is YFSETQ. This CDR3 comprises 16 residues. V was trimmed by 0 bases and J by 0 bases, leaving 11 bases between them. The CDR3 coding sequence is TGCGCCAGCAGCTTGGCTTTAAGCGGTAGCACAGATACGCAGTATTTT. The encoded protein is CASSLALSGSTDTQYF.

The table lists this clonotype with a few counts. DNA of the CDR3: TGCGCCAGCAGCTTGGTTGGGGCAGGGCAGGAGACCCAGTACTTC. This translates into CASSLVGAGQETQYF. The chain is built from TRBV5-1 and TRBJ2-5; weak D call: TRBD1 (5 bases). Germline loops: CDR1 SGHRS, CDR2 YFSETQ. CDR3 length: 15 amino acids. Trimming left V 0 bases short and J 5 bases short, with 14 bases between.

The chain carries TRBV7-9 and TRBJ1-1; TRBD1 aligns across 9 bases. With V trimmed by 5 bases and J by 0 bases, 10 bases remained unmatched. The CDR3 length is 17 residues. In germline, CDR1 is SEHNR, CDR2 FQNEAQ (reference sequence). The chain's CDR3 is CASSQPPTGGVNTEAFF. The CDR3 nucleotides are TGTGCCAGCAGCCAGCCACCGACAGGGGGTGTGAACACTGAAGCTTTCTTT.

This clonotype was seen more than once but under ten times. The rearrangement joins TRBV12-3 or TRBV12-4 to TRBJ2-2; 9 bases line up with TRBD2. CDR3 length equals 14 residues. V was pared by 2 bases and J by 6 bases, with 1 base of the junction left unmatched. CDR3 residues: CASSLLAGAGELFF. In DNA form, the CDR3 reads TGTGCCAGCAGTTTATTAGCGGGGGCCGGGGAGCTGTTTTTT.

This clonotype was detected a few times. The V gene is TRBV12-3 or TRBV12-4, the J gene TRBJ2-7; 10 bases match TRBD1. CDR3 length: 13 amino acids. V was pared by 8 bases and J by 7 bases, with 8 bases of the junction left unmatched. CDR3 loop: CASEGQGLKEQYF. CDR3 nucleotides: TGTGCCAGCGAGGGACAGGGGTTAAAAGAGCAGTACTTC.